Below are 3 T cell receptor beta chains sequenced from a single sample in a study of beta chain features in type 1 diabetes. What was sequenced were expressed TCRB transcripts, since all of the isolated RNA had been reverse transcribed. Using immunoSEQ multiplex PCR, the repertoire was profiled, and TCRdb retains in-frame clones only, with some absent. The sample yields roughly 300,000 clones, less than 9.5% seen once. The sequenced material came from central memory CD4+ T cells from blood. These TCRs come from a young woman in good health.

This clone has ten or more counts. The J gene is TRBJ2-3, the V gene TRBV5-4; D not certain. Germline V gene data show CDR1 as SGHNT and CDR2 as YYREEE (reference sequence). The V end was cut by 5 bases, the J end by 4 bases, with 17 bases between. The CDR3 has 15 residues. The CDR3 loop is CASSASFDAADTQYF. The CDR3 nucleotides are TGTGCCAGCAGTGCCAGTTTCGACGCGGCAGATACGCAGTATTTT.

The CDR3 coding sequence is TGCGCCAGCACTCTGACAGGGGGTGGTTTAGATACGCAGTATTTT. It codes for CASTLTGGGLDTQYF. The genes are TRBV5-1 and TRBJ2-3; 9 bases are a match to TRBD1. With 6 bases clipped from V and 5 bases from J, the junction kept 10 bases outside the gene matches. The CDR3 consists of 15 residues. Germline-derived CDR1 and CDR2 are SGHRS and YFSETQ.

This clone was found a few times. This sequence joins TRBV6-6 and TRBJ2-3; D gene uncertain. The ends were cut back, 6 bases at V and 5 bases at J, with 6 bases in the middle. Germline loops: CDR1 MNHNY, CDR2 SVGAGI (reference sequence). The CDR3 loop spans 11 amino acids. In nucleotides, the CDR3 is TGTGCCAGCAGCCCCCAAGATACGCAGTATTTT. Encoded protein: CASSPQDTQYF.